The rows below give T cell receptor beta chains drawn from one sample of a study of T cells in tumors after PD-1 blockade. TCRdb's copy holds only in-frame clones and misses some; the assay was immunoSEQ multiplex PCR. The sample holds about 47,000 clones, 70% to 85% seen once. The starting material was PBMCs, obtained before anti-PD-1 therapy. The receptors originated from a human donor with advanced basal cell or squamous cell carcinoma (not recorded which). Both conserved end residues are part of each CDR3. The D gene is left open where the match is weak. Where a row states a size, it is once, few, many or the class of an expanded clone; other rows omit it.

>TRBJ2-3|TRBV10-3|NA|TRBD2
TGTGCCATCAGTTCACTAGCGGAGATAGGGGATACGCAGTATTTT
CAISSLAEIGDTQYF
>TRBJ1-5|TRBV2|medium-sized|TRBD1
TGTGCCAGCAGGGACGGGACAGGGGGTTATCAGCCCCAGCATTTT
CASRDGTGGYQPQHF
>TRBJ2-2|TRBV29-1|NA|NA
TGCAGCGCCTCCGGGGTCGCGGGGACCGGGGAGCTGTTTTTT
CSASGVAGTGELFF
>TRBJ1-4|TRBV21-1|NA|NA
TGTGCCAGCGCCCTAGTGGGAGGAAAACTGTTTTTT
CASALVGGKLFF
>TRBJ1-5|TRBV19|NA|TRBD1
TGTGCCAGTAGTATAGCTAGAATCAGGGGGCGGCCCCAGCATTTT
CASSIARIRGRPQHF
>TRBJ1-2|TRBV19|NA|NA
TGTGCCAGCCGAGCGGCGGGCCTGGGGGGCTACACCTTC
CASRAAGLGGYTF
>TRBJ2-3|TRBV7-2|NA|NA
TGTGCCAGCAGCCGTAACGGACTCCTCGAGGATACGCAGTATTTT
CASSRNGLLEDTQYF
>TRBJ1-2|TRBV9|NA|TRBD1
TGTGCCAGCAGCGCTCGACAGGGGGCGAAACAAGAGGGCTACACCTTC
CASSARQGAKQEGYTF
>TRBJ1-1|TRBV5-3|NA|NA
TGTGCCAGAAGCTTGGGACAGGCGTTTGAAGCTTTCTTT
CARSLGQAFEAFF
>TRBJ2-1|TRBV5-8|NA|TRBD2
TGTGCCAGCAGCTTGTTAGGGACTAGCGGATACAATGAGCAGTTCTTC
CASSLLGTSGYNEQFF
>TRBJ2-5|TRBV7-9|NA|TRBD2
TGTGCCAGCAGCCCAGGGACTAGCGGGAGCTCCGAGACCCAGTACTTC
CASSPGTSGSSETQYF
>TRBJ1-2|TRBV19|NA|NA
TGTGCCAGTAGCCGGGGCAATTATGGCTACACCTTC
CASSRGNYGYTF
>TRBJ2-1|TRBV5-5|NA|NA
TGTGCCAGCAGCTTTGGCAGGGGACGGCATGAGCAGTTCTTC
CASSFGRGRHEQFF
>TRBJ1-5|TRBV3-1/TRBV3-2|NA|NA
TGTGCCAGCAGCCCCCGAACAGGGAGTAATCAGCCCCAGCATTTT
CASSPRTGSNQPQHF
>TRBJ1-1|TRBV5-8|NA|TRBD1
TGTGCCAGCGTACCGACAGGGGGCGGCTGGACTGAAGCTTTCTTT
CASVPTGGGWTEAFF
>TRBJ1-4|TRBV5-5|NA|TRBD1
TGTGCCAGCGCAGGGGGCCAGGATGAAAAACTGTTTTTT
CASAGGQDEKLFF
>TRBJ2-1|TRBV29-1|NA|NA
TGCAGCGTTGGCAACGGGGGTTATAATGAGCAGTTCTTC
CSVGNGGYNEQFF
>TRBJ2-3|TRBV7-2|NA|NA
TGTGCCAGCAGCTCATTTGCCCACCAAGGGGCAGATACGCAGTATTTT
CASSSFAHQGADTQYF
>TRBJ2-2|TRBV19|NA|NA
TGTGCCAGTAGTATGTGGGGGGCGAATACCGGGGAGCTGTTTTTT
CASSMWGANTGELFF
>TRBJ2-7|TRBV29-1|NA|TRBD1
TGCAGCGTTGAAGGGGACGACAGGGGTCCCTACGAGCAGTACTTC
CSVEGDDRGPYEQYF
>TRBJ2-2|TRBV6-6|NA|NA
TGTGCCACCCGCTGGGGCGGGGAGCTGTTTTTT
CATRWGGELFF
>TRBJ2-2|TRBV7-8|NA|NA
TGTGCCAGCAGCCCCCGTGAGGCCACTAACACCGGGGAGCTGTTTTTT
CASSPREATNTGELFF
>TRBJ2-7|TRBV5-1|NA|NA
TGCGCCAGCAGCCCACAGGGTTGGATATTTGAGCAGTACTTC
CASSPQGWIFEQYF
>TRBJ2-7|TRBV5-1|NA|TRBD1
TGCGCCAGCAGCTTTTTCGCGGGACAGGGTCTTTACGAGCAGTACTTC
CASSFFAGQGLYEQYF
>TRBJ2-3|TRBV4-2|NA|NA
TGTGCCAGCAGCCAAGGTGTTGGGGGAAACCGGAGGCGAACAGATACGCAGTATTTT
CASSQGVGGNRRRTDTQYF
>TRBJ1-5|TRBV24-1|NA|NA
TGTGCCACCAGTGAGGGAGCCAAGCCCCAGCATTTT
CATSEGAKPQHF
>TRBJ2-2|TRBV2|NA|TRBD1
TGTGCCAGCAGTAAAGACAGGGGGCGAAACACCGGGGAGCTGTTTTTT
CASSKDRGRNTGELFF
>TRBJ1-2|TRBV6-5|NA|TRBD1
TGTGCCAGCATCCAAGGACAGGGGGGCGGCTACACCTTC
CASIQGQGGGYTF
>TRBJ2-7|TRBV13|NA|NA
TGTGCCAGCAGCCCCACCCAGGGGGGGGACTACGAGCAGTACTTC
CASSPTQGGDYEQYF
>TRBJ2-7|TRBV3-1/TRBV3-2|once|NA
TGTGCCAGCAGCCAAGGACCAGGCCAAGGTTACGAGCAGTACTTC
CASSQGPGQGYEQYF
>TRBJ2-7|TRBV3-1/TRBV3-2|few|NA
TGTGCCAGCAGCCAATCCTACGAGCAGTACTTC
CASSQSYEQYF
>TRBJ2-1|TRBV11-2|once|TRBD1
TGTGCCAGCAGCTCTCTGATCGGGACAGGGGGCTATGAGCAGTTCTTC
CASSSLIGTGGYEQFF
>TRBJ1-6|TRBV27|NA|NA
TGTGCCAGCAGTTTACGGACAGCTGGCCCCCTCCACTTT
CASSLRTAGPLHF
>TRBJ2-3|TRBV19|NA|NA
TGTGCCAGTAGTTCCAAACGGACAAGCACAGATACGCAGTATTTT
CASSSKRTSTDTQYF
>TRBJ1-3|TRBV7-9|few|NA
TGTGCCAGCAGCTTGGACGGAGTCACCTCTGGAAACACCATATATTTT
CASSLDGVTSGNTIYF
>TRBJ2-5|TRBV6-6|NA|NA
TGTGCCAGCAGTCCTCCCGGGACCCGGGGGGAGACCCAGTACTTC
CASSPPGTRGETQYF
>TRBJ2-2|TRBV27|NA|NA
TGTGCCAGCAGTTTATTGGGTTATGGAACTCTGAACACCGGGGAGCTGTTTTTT
CASSLLGYGTLNTGELFF
>TRBJ1-3|TRBV5-5|NA|NA
TGTGCCAGCACCCCGGCGGCAGGGATCGGTGGAAACACCATATATTTT
CASTPAAGIGGNTIYF
>TRBJ2-3|TRBV12-3/TRBV12-4|NA|NA
TGTGCCAGCAGTGGCCAGAGCACAGATACGCAGTATTTT
CASSGQSTDTQYF
>TRBJ1-5|TRBV19|NA|NA
TGTGCCAGTAGTATTCGGGGAGGCGGGGTCGGTAATCAGCCCCAGCATTTT
CASSIRGGGVGNQPQHF
>TRBJ1-1|TRBV2|NA|NA
TGTGCCAGCAAATCCATTTTGGGCACTGAAGCTTTCTTT
CASKSILGTEAFF
>TRBJ2-5|TRBV2|NA|TRBD2
TGTGCCAGCAGTCAGTACAGACCTTTAGCGGGGGGGCAAGAGACCCAGTACTTC
CASSQYRPLAGGQETQYF
>TRBJ2-3|TRBV9|NA|NA
TGTGCCAGCAGCGTAGAAGTAGCGGCAGATACGCAGTATTTT
CASSVEVAADTQYF
>TRBJ2-3|TRBV4-1|once|NA
TGCGCCAGCAGCTCGGTTTGGGACAAGGGCGGAGATACGCAGTATTTT
CASSSVWDKGGDTQYF
>TRBJ2-7|TRBV7-9|NA|NA
TGTGCCAGCAGCCATGGGGGGCGTAAGTACGAGCAGTACTTC
CASSHGGRKYEQYF
>TRBJ2-1|TRBV19|NA|TRBD1
TGTGCCAGTAAGGGGGCTGGTGAGCAGTTCTTC
CASKGAGEQFF
>TRBJ2-2|TRBV6-1|NA|NA
TGTGCCAGCAGTGAAGACGGGGCGGACCTCACCGGGGAGCTGTTTTTT
CASSEDGADLTGELFF